The following is a T cell receptor (beta chain) sequence with its context. The CDR3 totals 13 residues. The V gene lost 5 bases and the J gene lost 10 bases, with 15 bases spanning the gap. Germline V gives CDR1 SGHVS, CDR2 FQNEAQ. This sample stems from a study of blood T cell repertoires in COVID-19. Here immunoSEQ multiplex PCR was the method, and the copy in TCRdb shows in-frame clones only, minus some. The repertoire holds 160,000 or so clones, with approximately 86% as singletons. Residents of around 24 US areas, aged about 18 to 95 years, made up the participants. Symptom resolution, clearance, or two negative PCRs marked the recovered donors of Cohort 3.

The sequenced sample was PBMCs or T cells enriched from blood (not recorded which). This receptor was obtained from a man aged 55 to 69 who had recovered from COVID-19. The chain joins TRBV7-8 to TRBJ1-5, with D perhaps matching TRBD1 (5 bases). The CDR3 DNA is TGTGCCAGCAGCCCCGCCAGGGCCAGTCCCCAGCATTTT. This sequence encodes CASSPARASPQHF. The full variable domain, rest sourced from reference TRBV7-8 and TRBJ1-5, is GAGVSQSPRYKVAKRGQDVALRCDPISGHVSLFWYQQALGQGPEFLTYFQNEAQLDKSGLPSDRFFAERPEGSVSTLKIQRTQQEDSAVYLCASSPARASPQHFGDGTRLSIL.